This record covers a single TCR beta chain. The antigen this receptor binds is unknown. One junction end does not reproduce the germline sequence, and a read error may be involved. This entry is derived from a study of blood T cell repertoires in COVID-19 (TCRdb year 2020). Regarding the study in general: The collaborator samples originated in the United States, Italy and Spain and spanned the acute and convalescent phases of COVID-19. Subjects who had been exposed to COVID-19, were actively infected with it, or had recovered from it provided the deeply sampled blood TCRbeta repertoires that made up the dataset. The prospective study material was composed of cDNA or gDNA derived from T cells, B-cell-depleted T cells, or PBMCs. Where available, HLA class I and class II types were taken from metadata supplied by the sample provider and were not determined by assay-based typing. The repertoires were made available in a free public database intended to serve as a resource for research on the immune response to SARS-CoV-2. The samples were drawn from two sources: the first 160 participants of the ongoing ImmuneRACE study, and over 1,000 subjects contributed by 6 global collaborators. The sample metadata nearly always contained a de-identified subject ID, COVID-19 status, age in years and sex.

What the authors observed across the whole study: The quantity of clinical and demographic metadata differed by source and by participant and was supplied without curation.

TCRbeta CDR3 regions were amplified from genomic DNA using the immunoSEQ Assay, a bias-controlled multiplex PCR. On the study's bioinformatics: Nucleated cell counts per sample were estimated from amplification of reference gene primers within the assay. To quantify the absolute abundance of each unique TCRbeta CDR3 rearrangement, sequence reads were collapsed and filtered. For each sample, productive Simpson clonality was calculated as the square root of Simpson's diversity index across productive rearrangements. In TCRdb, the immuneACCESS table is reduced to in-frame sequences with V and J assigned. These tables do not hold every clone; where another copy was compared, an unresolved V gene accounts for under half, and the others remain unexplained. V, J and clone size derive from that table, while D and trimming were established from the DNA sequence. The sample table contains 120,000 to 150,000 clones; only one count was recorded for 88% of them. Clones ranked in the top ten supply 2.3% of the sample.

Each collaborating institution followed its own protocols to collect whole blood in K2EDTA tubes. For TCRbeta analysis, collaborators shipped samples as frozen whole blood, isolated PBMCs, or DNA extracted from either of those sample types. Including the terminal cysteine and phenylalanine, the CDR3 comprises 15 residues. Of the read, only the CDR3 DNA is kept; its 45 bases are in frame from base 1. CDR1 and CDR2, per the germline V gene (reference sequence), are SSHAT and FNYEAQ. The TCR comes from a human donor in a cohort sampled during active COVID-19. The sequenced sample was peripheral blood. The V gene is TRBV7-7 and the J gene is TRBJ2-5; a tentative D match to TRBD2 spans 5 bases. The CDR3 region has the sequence CASSLVGSGMETQYF. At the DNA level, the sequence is TGTGCTAGCAGCTTAGTTGGGTCGGGGATGGAGACCCAGTACTTC.